The 23 T cell receptor beta chains listed next were all sequenced from one sample in a study of cytomegalovirus exposure and HLA in healthy donors. Use of 60 Vbeta and 13 Jbeta primers characterized the PCR. TCRdb keeps only in-frame clones here, not all; method: immunoSEQ multiplex PCR. Among some 100,000 clones listed, around three quarters were seen once. Sequencing was performed on PBMCs. The source of these receptors is a female donor in good health and CMV-seropositive.

The chain combines TRBV6-1 with TRBJ1-4; 9 bases map to TRBD1. V dropped 5 bases and J dropped 7; count of bases not matched to a gene: 8. This CDR3 is 15 amino acids long. Germline CDR1 and CDR2: MNHNS and SASEGT. CDR3 sequence (DNA): TGTGCCAGCAGTCGGGGGGGGACAGGGTCTGAAAAACTGTTTTTT. This codes for CASSRGGTGSEKLFF.

The chain is built from TRBV4-1 and TRBJ2-3; D is possibly TRBD1 (6 bases). Trimming shortened V by 1 base and J by 0 bases, and 11 bases separated the two germline ends. The CDR3 sequence is 16 residues long. The V gene's germline CDR1 is MGHRA and CDR2 YSYEKL. CDR3 coding DNA: TGCGCCAGCAGCCAAGTTCCAGGGGTAAGCACAGATACGCAGTATTTT. Translation gives CASSQVPGVSTDTQYF.

This chain connects TRBV9 to TRBJ2-4, with D perhaps matching TRBD2 (5 bases). The V end lost 3 bases, the J end lost 5 bases, and 9 bases lay between the germline ends. The CDR3 consists of 13 residues. Germline V gene lookup returns CDR1 SGDLS and CDR2 YYNGEE. In DNA form, the CDR3 reads TGTGCCAGCAGCGCCGGAGGACAAAACATTCAGTACTTC. This codes for CASSAGGQNIQYF.

The chain has TRBV5-4 and TRBJ2-7, with D perhaps matching TRBD2 (6 bases). V lost 4 bases and J 2 bases, leaving 19 bases between the germline ends. Germline V gene sequence: CDR1 SGHNT, CDR2 YYREEE (reference sequence). This CDR3 comprises 16 residues. Here the CDR3 DNA reads TGTGCCAGCAGCCCCGGCGGAGCGGGCGGCACCTACGAGCAGTACTTC. This codes for CASSPGGAGGTYEQYF.

This clone was counted only a few times. One junction end does not reproduce the germline sequence, and a read error may be involved. This rearrangement joins TRBV29-1 to TRBJ2-6; the D gene is possibly TRBD1 (5 bases). Germline V lookup: CDR1 SQVTM, CDR2 ANQGSEA. The CDR3 totals 16 residues. The chain's CDR3 is CSVEGGSRSGANGLTF. The CDR3 region has the DNA TGCAGCGTTGAAGGGGGCAGCCGCTCTGGGGCCAACGGCCTGACTTTC.

This chain connects TRBV7-9 to TRBJ1-2; 7 bases are shared with TRBD1. This CDR3 contains 14 residues. Germline CDR1 reads SEHNR; CDR2 reads FQNEAQ (reference sequence). The trim removed 5 bases at V and 4 bases at J, leaving 7 bases unmatched. The CDR3 is CASSGTGDLYGYTF. CDR3 DNA: TGTGCCAGCAGCGGAACAGGGGACCTCTATGGCTACACCTTC. The full variable domain, completed using reference TRBV7-9 and TRBJ1-2, is DTGVSQNPRHKITKRGQNVTFRCDPISEHNRLYWYRQTLGQGPEFLTYFQNEAQLEKSRLLSDRFSAERPKGSFSTLEIQRTEQGDSAMYLCASSGTGDLYGYTFGSGTRLTVV.

This chain links TRBV5-8 with TRBJ2-3, with D perhaps matching TRBD2 (5 bases). There are 14 residues in the CDR3. Germline V gives CDR1 SGHTS, CDR2 YDEGEE. Deletions cut 3 bases from V and 3 bases from J, with 11 bases between. The CDR3 DNA is TGTGCCAGCAGCTGGACTTCCTGGACAGATACGCAGTATTTT. Its protein is CASSWTSWTDTQYF.

CDR3 in DNA: TGTGCCAGCAGTTACTTCTATGCAGGGAAGTCACCCCTCCACTTT. This encodes CASSYFYAGKSPLHF. The chain has TRBV6-5 and TRBJ1-6, with D possibly matching TRBD1 (5 bases). The CDR3 is 15 amino acids. The V end lost 1 base, the J end lost 10 bases, and 14 bases lay between the germline ends. The germline gives CDR1 MNHEY, CDR2 SVGAGI.

The chain's CDR3 is CASSLARGEQYF. As DNA, the CDR3 is TGTGCCAGCAGCTTAGCTCGGGGGGAGCAGTACTTC. The chain uses TRBV7-9 and TRBJ2-7, with a weak D call TRBD2 (6 bases). V lost 0 bases to trimming and J lost 7 bases, with 7 bases between them. There are 12 residues in the CDR3. From germline, CDR1 is SEHNR and CDR2 FQNEAQ (reference sequence).

This rearrangement joins TRBV11-3 to TRBJ2-2; TRBD1 is a possible D gene (5 bases). The V end was cut by 0 bases, the J end by 1 base, with 6 bases between. Germline V CDR1 and CDR2: SGHNT, YENEEA. This CDR3 has 15 amino acids. The CDR3 sequence is CASSLEGQNTGELFF. DNA of the CDR3: TGTGCCAGCAGCTTAGAAGGACAGAACACCGGGGAGCTGTTTTTT.

This clone came up once. In DNA form, the CDR3 reads TGTGCCAGCAGCCTTGACAGGGTGGAGACCCAGTACTTC. It encodes CASSLDRVETQYF. This chain links TRBV6-6 with TRBJ2-5; 7 bases map to TRBD1. V lost 6 bases, J lost 5 bases, and 6 bases stayed unmatched. Germline lookup yields CDR1 MNHNY and CDR2 SVGAGI (reference sequence). The CDR3 loop spans 13 amino acids.

This rearrangement joins TRBV6-5 to TRBJ1-1; 7 bases agree with TRBD1. The germline V gene encodes CDR1 MNHEY and CDR2 SVGAGI. The CDR3 contains 15 residues. J lost 5 bases, V lost 5 bases, and 11 bases had no gene match. The chain's CDR3 is CASSPGQVLNTEAFF. CDR3 sequence (DNA): TGTGCCAGCAGTCCCGGACAGGTTTTAAATACTGAAGCTTTCTTT.

This clone was observed a handful of times. The chain recombines TRBV5-1 with TRBJ1-4; D call uncertain. V shed 0 bases and J shed 4 bases, with 4 bases lying between them. The length of the CDR3 is 13 residues. Germline V gene lookup returns CDR1 SGHRS and CDR2 YFSETQ. This CDR3 reads CASSLVSNEKLFF. The CDR3 DNA is TGCGCCAGCAGCTTGGTTAGTAATGAAAAACTGTTTTTT.

To note about this clone: Other DNA sequences of this sample code for an identical CDR3. The chain joins TRBV19 to TRBJ1-1; weak D call: TRBD1 (6 bases). V was clipped by 3 bases and J by 0 bases, with 8 bases between them. The CDR3 totals 14 residues. In germline, CDR1 is LNHDA, CDR2 SQIVND (reference sequence). DNA for the CDR3: TGTGCCAGTAGTATTGAGGGGGTGAACACTGAAGCTTTCTTT. This translates into CASSIEGVNTEAFF.

This chain connects TRBV5-1 to TRBJ1-1, with 7 nucleotides matching TRBD1. V was pared by 4 bases and J by 2 bases, with 11 bases of the junction left unmatched. The CDR3 covers 16 residues. Germline V CDR1 and CDR2: SGHRS, YFSETQ. In nucleotides, the CDR3 is TGCGCCAGCAGCCCGGTGGGGGACAGTACCAACACTGAAGCTTTCTTT. Its translation is CASSPVGDSTNTEAFF. Variable domain in full (rest from reference TRBV5-1 and TRBJ1-1): KAGVTQTPRYLIKTRGQQVTLSCSPISGHRSVSWYQQTPGQGLQFLFEYFSETQRNKGNFPGRFSGRQFSNSRSEMNVSTLELGDSALYLCASSPVGDSTNTEAFFGQGTRLTVV.

The V gene is TRBV5-1, the J gene TRBJ1-5; D may be TRBD1 (6 bases). This CDR3 comprises 16 residues. Germline CDR1 is SGHRS and CDR2 is YFSETQ. Trimming shortened V by 4 bases and J by 4 bases, and 18 bases separated the two germline ends. The CDR3 region is CASSPGGGAPNQPQHF. The CDR3 DNA sequence: TGCGCCAGCAGCCCGGGCGGGGGGGCCCCAAATCAGCCCCAGCATTTT.

The gene calls are TRBV6-6 and TRBJ2-2; 8 nucleotides align to TRBD2. The J segment lost 5 bases and the V segment lost 5 bases, leaving 7 bases of the junction unmatched. The CDR3 has 15 residues. Germline CDR1 reads MNHNY; CDR2 reads SVGAGI (reference sequence). The DNA of the CDR3 is TGTGCCAGCAGTCGCCGGGTAGCGGGGACCGGGGAGCTGTTTTTT. Its protein is CASSRRVAGTGELFF.

This sequence joins TRBV10-3 and TRBJ2-7; TRBD2 agrees at 10 bases. The trim removed 5 bases at V and 5 bases at J, leaving 6 bases unmatched. The CDR3 loop spans 14 amino acids. The germline CDR1 and CDR2 sequences are ENHRY and SYGVKD. DNA for the CDR3: TGTGCCATCAGTAAAGCGGGAGGGCCGGACGAGCAGTACTTC. This sequence encodes CAISKAGGPDEQYF.

The chain uses TRBV19 and TRBJ2-7; maybe TRBD2 (6 bases). Trimming removed 3 bases from V and 2 bases from J, with 17 bases in between. The length of the CDR3 is 16 residues. In germline, CDR1 is LNHDA, CDR2 SQIVND (reference sequence). CDR3: CASSIGSGVRAYEQYF. The CDR3 DNA is TGTGCCAGTAGTATTGGTTCGGGGGTTCGAGCCTACGAGCAGTACTTC.

The rearrangement links TRBV7-6 to TRBJ2-5, with D perhaps matching TRBD1 (6 bases). V lost 4 bases and J 5 bases, leaving 14 bases between the germline ends. The V gene's germline CDR1 is SGHVS and CDR2 FNYEAQ. This CDR3 comprises 14 residues. The CDR3 sequence: CASSYRTVWETQYF. The CDR3 DNA reads as TGTGCCAGCAGCTATCGGACAGTTTGGGAGACCCAGTACTTC.

The chain couples TRBV11-2 to TRBJ2-2; unclear D gene. V gave up 2 bases and J gave up 7 bases, with 11 bases separating them. CDR3 length: 14 amino acids. Germline CDR1 reads SGHAT; CDR2 reads FQNNGV. The CDR3 here is CASSLRSSGGELFF. The DNA for the CDR3 is TGTGCCAGCAGCTTACGCAGTTCAGGCGGGGAGCTGTTTTTT.

The chain joins TRBV6-1 to TRBJ1-6; no reliable D call. CDR3 length: 13 amino acids. V gave up 2 bases and J gave up 10 bases, with 9 bases separating them. CDR1 MNHNS and CDR2 SASEGT come from the germline V gene. CDR3 residues: CASSERVRSPLHF. CDR3 sequence (DNA): TGTGCCAGCAGTGAACGGGTGCGGTCACCCCTCCACTTT.

This clone was recorded once. The chain joins TRBV30 to TRBJ2-5; tentatively, D is TRBD2 (5 bases). The length of the CDR3 is 17 residues. Germline values: CDR1 GTSNPN, CDR2 SVGIG (reference sequence). V lost 7 bases to trimming and J lost 4 bases, with 28 bases between them. The CDR3 loop is CAFSLPRMRARGETQYF. The CDR3 DNA follows: TGTGCCTTCTCTCTACCTCGGATGAGGGCCCGGGGAGAGACCCAGTACTTC.